The 5 T cell receptor beta chains below come from one sample, sequenced in a study of T-cell memory formation after mild COVID-19. TCRdb processed the 5' RACE reads anew with MiXCR; each CDR3 protein has one entry. The sample holds 250,000 to 400,000 distinct CDR3 sequences, over 11% seen once. The sample taken for sequencing was PBMCs or a T cell subset sorted from them (not recorded which). The receptors shown here come from a man younger than 30 who had mild COVID-19 (a few samples of this study predate the infection). Cell type and time point are not known.

This chain joins TRBV5-1 and TRBJ2-5; possible D gene TRBD2, 5 bases. Germline assignment: CDR1 SGHRS and CDR2 YFSETQ. This CDR3 comprises 14 residues. V lost 0 bases, J lost 4 bases, and 10 bases lay in between. Here the CDR3 DNA reads TGCGCCAGCAGCTTGGCCCTGAGCGGAGAGACCCAGTACTTC. Its protein product is CASSLALSGETQYF. The full variable domain, in which reference TRBV5-1 and TRBJ2-5 provide the parts outside the CDR3, is KAGVTQTPRYLIKTRGQQVTLSCSPISGHRSVSWYQQTPGQGLQFLFEYFSETQRNKGNFPGRFSGRQFSNSRSEMNVSTLELGDSALYLCASSLALSGETQYFGPGTRLLVL.

J is TRBJ1-2 and V is TRBV30; D unresolved. The ends were cut back, 0 bases at V and 6 bases at J, with 11 bases in the middle. Per germline, CDR1 GTSNPN and CDR2 SVGIG (reference sequence). The CDR3 has 13 amino acids. Here the CDR3 DNA reads TGTGCCTGGAGTGTACATGGGGAGCATGGCTACACCTTC. Residues: CAWSVHGEHGYTF.

This chain connects TRBV25-1 to TRBJ2-1; the D is unclear. Germline V gene sequence: CDR1 MGHDK, CDR2 SYGVNS. The V end was cut by 4 bases, the J end by 10 bases, with 14 bases between. This CDR3 spans 13 amino acids. In DNA form, the CDR3 reads TGTGCCAGCAGTGGCTCCTTTCCTGGAGAGCAGTTCTTC. It codes for CASSGSFPGEQFF. Combining the CDR3 with reference TRBV25-1 and TRBJ2-1 gives the whole variable domain EADIYQTPRYLVIGTGKKITLECSQTMGHDKMYWYQQDPGMELHLIHYSYGVNSTEKGDLSSESTVSRIRTEHFPLTLESARPSHTSQYLCASSGSFPGEQFFGPGTRLTVL.

CDR3 coding DNA: TGTGCCGTACAGGGGAATGACTCACCCCTCCACTTT. This codes for CAVQGNDSPLHF. V is TRBV10-3 and J is TRBJ1-6, with 7 bases identical to TRBD1. The CDR3 is 12 residues long. Germline V gene sequence: CDR1 ENHRY, CDR2 SYGVKD. V lost 11 bases, J lost 10 bases, and 8 bases stayed unmatched.

The table lists this clonotype with a few counts. The rearrangement joins TRBV11-2 to TRBJ2-7; D not resolved. V lost 1 base to trimming and J lost 1 base, with 8 bases between them. The CDR3 is 14 residues long. Germline values: CDR1 SGHAT, CDR2 FQNNGV. CDR3 sequence reads: CASSLGPDSYEQYV. For the CDR3, the DNA is TGTGCCAGCAGCTTAGGGCCAGATTCCTACGAGCAGTACGTC.